This T cell receptor (beta chain) emerged from a study of blood T cell repertoires in COVID-19. Study overall: Samples taken during acute and convalescent COVID-19 were collected in the United States, Italy and Spain. PBMCs, B-cell-depleted T cells, or T cells were the source of the cDNA or gDNA that made up the material.

The CDR3 totals 16 residues. CDR1 ENHRY and CDR2 SYGVKD come from the germline V gene. V was clipped by 1 base and J by 3 bases, with 16 bases between them. In the original workflow: Amplification of reference gene primers was used by the study to estimate nucleated cell counts. Sequencing used immunoSEQ multiplex PCR; TCRdb keeps in-frame clones, though not all of them. V and J calls and clone size follow that table, whereas D and trimming were derived from the DNA. This sample has tens of thousands of clones, with approximately 74% found just once. The source is a human donor with acute or convalescent COVID-19. The donor label of this sample is uncertain. Sequencing was performed on peripheral blood. The chain couples TRBV10-3 to TRBJ2-7; weak D call: TRBD1 (6 bases). CDR3 region: CAISELLYTGNYEQYF. In DNA, the CDR3 is TGTGCCATCAGTGAGTTACTTTATACAGGGAACTACGAGCAGTACTTC.